The 25 T cell receptor beta chains presented below share a single source sample, sequenced in a study of blood T cell repertoires in COVID-19. Here immunoSEQ multiplex PCR was the method, and the copy in TCRdb shows in-frame clones only, minus some. The table lists 60,000 to 85,000 clones, 89% of them singletons, with less than 5.5% in the top ten. Sequences were obtained from peripheral blood. The source is a woman aged 45 to 65 with active COVID-19.

The V call is TRBV11-2, the J call TRBJ2-4; D is possibly TRBD2 (6 bases). V lost 5 bases and J 0 bases, leaving 14 bases between the germline ends. The CDR3 has 16 amino acids. Germline CDR1 is SGHAT and CDR2 is FQNNGV. DNA of the CDR3: TGTGCCAGCAGCCAGGTACGGGAGATAGCCAAAAACATTCAGTACTTC. Protein: CASSQVREIAKNIQYF.

The chain carries TRBV3-1 (or the pseudogene TRBV3-2) and TRBJ2-7; 10 positions agree with TRBD2. The CDR3 runs 18 residues. With 0 bases clipped from V and 2 bases from J, the junction kept 10 bases outside the gene matches. Germline V gene lookup returns CDR1 LGHDT and CDR2 YNNKEL (reference sequence). CDR3 region: CASSQDILGLAGAYEQYF. The CDR3 DNA reads as TGTGCCAGCAGCCAAGACATTTTAGGGCTAGCGGGAGCCTACGAGCAGTACTTC.

The J gene is TRBJ2-3, the V gene TRBV20-1; TRBD2 matches at 8 bases. Trimming cost V 3 bases and J 7 bases; bases outside gene matches: 9. The V gene's germline CDR1 is DFQATT and CDR2 SNEGSKA (reference sequence). There are 14 residues in the CDR3. The CDR3 bases are TGCAGTGCTAGTAGCGGGAAGACCATACATACGCAGTATTTT. It translates to CSASSGKTIHTQYF.

This rearrangement joins TRBV7-2 to TRBJ2-3; weak D call: TRBD2 (6 bases). The CDR3 spans 15 residues. V was pared by 8 bases and J by 4 bases, with 19 bases between. Germline loops: CDR1 SGHTA, CDR2 FQGNSA. In DNA, the CDR3 is TGTGCCAGCGCTTTTAAGCGGGCCATCCCAGATACGCAGTATTTT. Its translation is CASAFKRAIPDTQYF.

The chain combines TRBV30 with TRBJ2-2, with TRBD2 matching 9 bases. Germline CDR1 and CDR2: GTSNPN and SVGIG (reference sequence). V lost 4 bases, J lost 0 bases, and 9 bases stayed unmatched. The CDR3 runs 17 residues. The CDR3 protein is CAWNPWASGANTGELFF. The CDR3 region has the DNA TGTGCCTGGAACCCGTGGGCTAGCGGGGCGAACACCGGGGAGCTGTTTTTT.

The rearrangement links TRBV3-1 (or the pseudogene TRBV3-2) to TRBJ2-1; TRBD2 agrees at 9 bases. The CDR3 is 14 residues long. The junction had 9 bases not matched to a gene; V was cut back by 6 bases and J by 9 bases. Germline V lookup: CDR1 LGHDT, CDR2 YNNKEL (reference sequence). The DNA for the CDR3 is TGTGCCAGCAGGATAGGCGGGAGGGTGTCTGAGCAGTTCTTC. Protein sequence: CASRIGGRVSEQFF.

This clone is medium-sized in the sample. The chain combines TRBV24-1 with TRBJ2-2; a weak D match, TRBD2 (5 bases). Germline V lookup: CDR1 KGHDR, CDR2 SFDVKD. V was cut by 9 bases and J by 0 bases, with 7 bases left in between. The length of the CDR3 is 13 residues. CDR3 in amino acids: CATRLSNTGELFF. For the CDR3, the DNA is TGTGCCACCCGACTATCGAACACCGGGGAGCTGTTTTTT.

V usage is TRBV2 and J usage is TRBJ2-2; the D gene is possibly TRBD1 (6 bases). The CDR3 extends over 15 amino acids. Germline lookup yields CDR1 SNHLY and CDR2 FYNNEI. V lost 7 bases and J lost 5, with 17 bases in between. Written as DNA, the CDR3 is TGTGCCAGCACCAGGGACATATGGGGTACCGGGGAGCTGTTTTTT. It codes for CASTRDIWGTGELFF.

This clone occurred a few times. Different DNA sequences within this sample yield the same CDR3. CDR3 sequence reads: CASSSTGGYEQYF. As DNA, the CDR3 is TGCGCCAGCAGCTCGACAGGGGGCTACGAGCAGTACTTC. The chain employs TRBV5-1 and TRBJ2-7; TRBD1 aligns across 9 bases. This CDR3 has 13 amino acids. Germline V lookup: CDR1 SGHRS, CDR2 YFSETQ. The J segment lost 3 bases and the V segment lost 3 bases, leaving 1 base of the junction unmatched.

The chain carries TRBV21-1 and TRBJ2-2; the table's TRBD1 call for D was not verified on the DNA. TRBV21-1 has pseudogene status. The CDR3 length is 14 residues. CDR3 residues: CASSKPRGGGELFF. DNA of the CDR3: TGTGCCAGCAGCAAACCCAGGGGCGGGGGGGAGCTGTTTTTT.

The chain carries TRBV2 and TRBJ1-2; maybe TRBD1 (6 bases). The CDR3 runs to 15 residues. Trimming stripped 10 bases from V and 5 bases from J, with 23 bases between. Germline V gene lookup returns CDR1 SNHLY and CDR2 FYNNEI. CDR3 nucleotide sequence: TGTGCCACTCGGGACAATGGATTACGGACTTATGGCTACACCTTC. It is translated as CATRDNGLRTYGYTF.

This chain joins TRBV4-2 and TRBJ2-7, with 7 bases aligning to TRBD2. CDR3 length: 13 residues. Germline V gene lookup returns CDR1 LGHNA and CDR2 YNFKEQ. Trimming cost V 3 bases and J 5 bases; bases outside gene matches: 4. CDR3 bases: TGTGCCAGCAGCCAGACTAGCTTCAACGAGCAGTACTTC. It is translated as CASSQTSFNEQYF.

This chain joins TRBV5-6 and TRBJ2-1; tentatively, D is TRBD2 (5 bases). V shed 3 bases and J shed 0 bases, with 13 bases lying between them. This CDR3 has 16 residues. Per germline, CDR1 SGHDT and CDR2 YYEEEE. The CDR3 sequence is CASSSVAHSSYNEQFF. Here the CDR3 DNA reads TGTGCCAGCAGCTCGGTAGCGCATAGCTCCTACAATGAGCAGTTCTTC.

V usage is TRBV30 and J usage is TRBJ2-6; 7 nucleotides agree with TRBD2. Germline CDR1 reads GTSNPN; CDR2 reads SVGIG (reference sequence). After removal of 2 bases from V and 2 bases from J, the junction contained 6 bases not matched to a gene. The CDR3 totals 16 residues. The CDR3 nucleotides read TGTGCCTGGAGTTTGACTAGCCTCCCTGGGGCCAACGTCCTGACTTTC. It specifies CAWSLTSLPGANVLTF.

The V gene is TRBV7-6, the J gene TRBJ2-5, with 10 bases matching TRBD1. V lost 4 bases and J lost 5; bases outside the gene matches: 4. The length of the CDR3 is 14 residues. CDR1 and CDR2 (germline): SGHVS, FNYEAQ. This chain's CDR3 is CASSSGTGAETQYF. The CDR3 DNA follows: TGTGCCAGCAGCTCTGGGACAGGGGCCGAGACCCAGTACTTC.

This chain uses TRBV12-3 or TRBV12-4 with TRBJ2-1; no clear D gene. The CDR3 contains 13 residues. V was pared by 3 bases and J by 12 bases, with 15 bases between. The CDR3 coding sequence is TGTGCCAGCAGTTTTGATCGGTCATTCGGGCAGTTCTTC. The encoded protein is CASSFDRSFGQFF.

The rearrangement links TRBV28 to TRBJ1-3; D is unresolved. From germline, CDR1 is MDHEN and CDR2 SYDVKM. CDR3 length: 17 amino acids. Trimming pared 3 bases from V and 0 bases from J, leaving 15 bases between. The CDR3 sequence is CASSFRGGRNSGNTIYF. In DNA, the CDR3 is TGTGCCAGCAGTTTCCGCGGTGGGAGAAACTCTGGAAACACCATATATTTT.

The CDR3 nucleotides read TGTGCCAGCAGTTTCATAAGTGCGGCCGAAGCTTTCTTT. This gives the protein CASSFISAAEAFF. The chain combines TRBV27 with TRBJ1-1; D is unclear. The CDR3 runs 13 residues. The germline gives CDR1 MNHEY, CDR2 SMNVEV (reference sequence). V was trimmed by 3 bases and J by 8 bases, leaving 13 bases between them.

The chain employs TRBV7-3 and TRBJ2-1; D may be TRBD2 (5 bases). This CDR3 has 15 amino acids. Per germline, CDR1 SGHTA and CDR2 FQGTGA. Trimming shortened V by 1 base and J by 0 bases, and 7 bases separated the two germline ends. The CDR3 region has the DNA TGTGCCAGCAGCTTAATGGCGGGCTCCTACAATGAGCAGTTCTTC. Protein: CASSLMAGSYNEQFF.

The chain uses TRBV7-9 and TRBJ2-2, with 11 positions matching TRBD2. Germline lookup yields CDR1 SEHNR and CDR2 FQNEAQ (reference sequence). The junction had 4 bases not matched to a gene; V was cut back by 4 bases and J by 0 bases. This CDR3 region has 17 residues. CDR3 coding DNA: TGTGCCAGCAGCTCCGTTAGCGGGAGGGCGAACACCGGGGAGCTGTTTTTT. It codes for CASSSVSGRANTGELFF. Full variable domain (missing parts from reference TRBV7-9 and TRBJ2-2): DTGVSQNPRHKITKRGQNVTFRCDPISEHNRLYWYRQTLGQGPEFLTYFQNEAQLEKSRLLSDRFSAERPKGSFSTLEIQRTEQGDSAMYLCASSSVSGRANTGELFFGEGSRLTVL.

This chain connects TRBV24-1 to TRBJ2-3; TRBD2 aligns across 8 bases. The V gene's germline CDR1 is KGHDR and CDR2 SFDVKD. The CDR3 sequence is 15 residues long. Losses at the gene ends were 3 bases for V and 6 bases for J; bases not matched to a gene: 7. The CDR3 DNA is TGTGCCACCAGTGATCCGGGGGGGGGTCCCGATACGCAGTATTTT. It translates to CATSDPGGGPDTQYF.

This chain uses TRBV7-2 with TRBJ1-2, with 7 bases lining up with TRBD1. Germline CDR1 SGHTA, CDR2 FQGNSA. CDR3 size: 15 residues. The ends lost 5 bases at V and 3 bases at J; junction bases unmatched: 9. The CDR3: CASSPRGTADYGYTF. The CDR3 coding sequence is TGTGCCAGCAGCCCCCGAGGGACAGCCGACTATGGCTACACCTTC.

The J gene is TRBJ2-3, the V gene TRBV3-1 (or the pseudogene TRBV3-2); D remains ambiguous. V dropped 4 bases and J dropped 4 bases, with 15 bases sitting between them. The CDR3 loop spans 15 amino acids. Germline V lookup: CDR1 LGHDT, CDR2 YNNKEL (reference sequence). DNA for the CDR3: TGTGCCAGCAGCCGTGAGACGGAGTTCGCAGATACGCAGTATTTT. This gives the protein CASSRETEFADTQYF.

The chain couples TRBV19 to TRBJ2-2; D is possibly TRBD1 (5 bases). Germline values: CDR1 LNHDA, CDR2 SQIVND (reference sequence). V lost 9 bases, J lost 1 base, and 15 bases lay in between. CDR3 size: 15 residues. The CDR3 DNA reads as TGTGCCAGCGTATCAGGGATGAGGAACACCGGGGAGCTGTTTTTT. Its protein product is CASVSGMRNTGELFF.

CDR3 bases: TGTGCCAGCAGCTTTCAGGGGTATGAGCAGTTCTTC. This sequence encodes CASSFQGYEQFF. This rearrangement joins TRBV7-9 to TRBJ2-1, with a tentative D call TRBD1 (6 bases). The CDR3 is 12 amino acids. Trimming pared 3 bases from V and 8 bases from J, leaving 8 bases between. Per germline, CDR1 SEHNR and CDR2 FQNEAQ (reference sequence).